This T cell receptor beta chain emerged from a study of blood T cell repertoires in COVID-19. CDR3 length: 15 residues. CDR1 is MGHDK and CDR2 is SYGVNS in the germline V gene. V gave up 0 bases and J gave up 2 bases, with 10 bases separating them. Profiling relied on immunoSEQ multiplex PCR, and the TCRdb table lists in-frame clones only, not all of them. The sample yields some 83,000 clones, approximately 86% seen once. This clonotype was sampled from an elderly man with active or convalescent COVID-19. The chain carries TRBV25-1 and TRBJ1-2; no clear D gene. Sequencing was performed on peripheral blood. The CDR3 loop reads CASSEYEARNYGYTF. The CDR3 region has the DNA TGTGCCAGCAGTGAATACGAGGCCCGAAACTATGGCTACACCTTC.